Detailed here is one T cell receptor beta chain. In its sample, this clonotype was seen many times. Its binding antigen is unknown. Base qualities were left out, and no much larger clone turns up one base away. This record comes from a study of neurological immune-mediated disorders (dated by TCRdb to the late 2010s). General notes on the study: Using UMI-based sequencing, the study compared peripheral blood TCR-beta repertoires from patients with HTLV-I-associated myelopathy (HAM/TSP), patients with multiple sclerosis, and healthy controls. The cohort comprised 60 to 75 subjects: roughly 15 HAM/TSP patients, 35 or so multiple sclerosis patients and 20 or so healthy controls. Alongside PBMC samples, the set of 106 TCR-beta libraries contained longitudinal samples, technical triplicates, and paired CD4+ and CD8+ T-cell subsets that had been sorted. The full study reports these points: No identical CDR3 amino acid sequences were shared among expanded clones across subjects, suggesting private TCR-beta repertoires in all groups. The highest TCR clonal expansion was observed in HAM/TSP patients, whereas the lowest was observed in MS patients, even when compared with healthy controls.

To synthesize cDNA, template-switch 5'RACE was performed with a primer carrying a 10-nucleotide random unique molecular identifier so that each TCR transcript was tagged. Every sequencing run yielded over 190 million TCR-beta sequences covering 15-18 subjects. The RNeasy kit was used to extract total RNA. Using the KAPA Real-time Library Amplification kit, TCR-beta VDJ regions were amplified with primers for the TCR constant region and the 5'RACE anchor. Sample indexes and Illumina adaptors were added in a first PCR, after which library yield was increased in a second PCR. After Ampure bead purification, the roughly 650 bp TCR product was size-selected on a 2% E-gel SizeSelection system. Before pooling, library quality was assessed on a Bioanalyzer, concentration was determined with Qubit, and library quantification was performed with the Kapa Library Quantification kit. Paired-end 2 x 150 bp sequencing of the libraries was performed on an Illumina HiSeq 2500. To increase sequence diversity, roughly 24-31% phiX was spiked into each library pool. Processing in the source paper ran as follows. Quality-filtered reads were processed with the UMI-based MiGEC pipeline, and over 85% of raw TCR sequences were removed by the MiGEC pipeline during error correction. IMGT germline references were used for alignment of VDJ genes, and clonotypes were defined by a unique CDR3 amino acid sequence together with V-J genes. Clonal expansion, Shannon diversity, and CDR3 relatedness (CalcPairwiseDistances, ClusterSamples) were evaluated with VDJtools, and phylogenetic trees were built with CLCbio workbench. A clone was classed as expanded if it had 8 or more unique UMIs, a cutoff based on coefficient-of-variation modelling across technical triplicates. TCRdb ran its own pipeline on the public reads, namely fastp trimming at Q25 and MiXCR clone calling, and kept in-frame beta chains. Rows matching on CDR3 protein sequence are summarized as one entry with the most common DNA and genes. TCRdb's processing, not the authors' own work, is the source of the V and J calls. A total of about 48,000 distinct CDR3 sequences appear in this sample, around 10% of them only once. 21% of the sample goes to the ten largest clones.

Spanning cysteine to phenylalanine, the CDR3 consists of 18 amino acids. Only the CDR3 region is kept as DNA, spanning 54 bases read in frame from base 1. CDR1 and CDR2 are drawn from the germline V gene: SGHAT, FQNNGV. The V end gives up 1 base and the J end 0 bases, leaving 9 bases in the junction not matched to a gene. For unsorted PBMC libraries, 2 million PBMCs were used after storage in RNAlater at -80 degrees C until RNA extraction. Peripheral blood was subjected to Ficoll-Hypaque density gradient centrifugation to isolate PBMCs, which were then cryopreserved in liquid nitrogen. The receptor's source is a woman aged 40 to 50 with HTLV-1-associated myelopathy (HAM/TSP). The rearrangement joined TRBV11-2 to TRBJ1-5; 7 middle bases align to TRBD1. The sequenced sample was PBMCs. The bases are TGTGCCAGCAGCTTAGGGGGGGGGACAGTTTATAGCAATCAGCCCCAGCATTTT. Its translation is CASSLGGGTVYSNQPQHF.